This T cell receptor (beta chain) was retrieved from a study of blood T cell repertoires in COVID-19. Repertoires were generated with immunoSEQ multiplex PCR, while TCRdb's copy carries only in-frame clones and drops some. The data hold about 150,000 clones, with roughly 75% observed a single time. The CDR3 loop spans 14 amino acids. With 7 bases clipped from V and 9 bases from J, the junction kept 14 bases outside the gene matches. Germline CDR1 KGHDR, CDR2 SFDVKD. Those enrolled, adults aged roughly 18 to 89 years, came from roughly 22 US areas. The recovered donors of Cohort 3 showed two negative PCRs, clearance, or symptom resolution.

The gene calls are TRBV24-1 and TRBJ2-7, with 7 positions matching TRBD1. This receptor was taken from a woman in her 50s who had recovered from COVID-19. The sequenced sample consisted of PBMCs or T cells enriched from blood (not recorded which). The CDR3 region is CATRSGTVPLGQYF. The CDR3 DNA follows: TGTGCCACCAGATCCGGGACAGTCCCCCTCGGGCAGTACTTC.